This TCR beta chain was profiled in a study of shared clonotypes between healthy human individuals (dated by TCRdb to 2020 to 2021). With regard to the full study: A few men and a couple of women, aged 18 to 49 years, made up the cohort. For each donor, CD4 naive and CD4 memory were each given three plates, CD8 naive was given two plates, and CD8 memory was given one plate. To estimate repertoire size and how much clonotypes are shared between individuals, the study performed deep sequencing of blood TCR repertoires from roughly five healthy adults. To increase sequencing depth and limit assay-specific biases, different laboratories used diverse techniques to prepare libraries and sequence TCR repertoires. Each donor's leukapheresis produced roughly between about 0.9 and 9.5 billion PBMCs.

Donors were healthy HIV-negative adults with no recently reported acute infections or vaccinations. Only Caucasian adults living in Nashville, Tennessee, USA were represented among the donors. Magnetic negative selection was used to enrich CD4+ T cells, after which naive cells were positively selected on CD45RA and the negative fraction became the memory subset. Blood was collected by leukapheresis, and PBMCs were isolated by Ficoll-Histopaque density gradient centrifugation and then cryopreserved in liquid nitrogen vapor phase. Purity and quantity of every magnetically sorted T cell population were checked by analytical flow cytometry. Genomic DNA was isolated from each sorted fraction and quantified by UV absorbance on a Nanodrop 2000c. Using the deep immunoSEQ assay, multiplex PCR amplified TCR CDR3 regions from genomic DNA. Extracted genomic DNA from each cell subset was distributed evenly across all wells of several immunoSEQ 96-well plates, and each plate was treated as a replicate. For sorted subsets, roughly 190 ng of genomic DNA, equivalent to around 30,000 T cell genomes, went into each replicate PCR. Purified libraries were measured with a Qubit 3.0 fluorometer, size-checked on a Bioanalyzer 2100, and measured again with the KAPA Library Quantification kit. Each immunoSEQ 96-well plate was sequenced on its own single-read 150-cycle Illumina NextSeq 550 flow cell. The original pipeline was this. The immunoSEQ output contained only junctional sequences without quality scores, so filtering could not match that applied to full-length reads. Sequences were annotated with PyIR, a Python wrapper for IgBLAST v1.9, and V/J genes and CDR3 were assigned using IMGT germline references. Reads were removed for weak V/J assignments (E-value above 1e-6), missing CDR3, stop codons, out-of-frame junctions, or ambiguous translated residues. V3J clonotypes were defined as sequences sharing an identical inferred V gene, J gene, and CDR3 amino acid sequence. To compute the percentage overlap between repertoires, the number of shared unique clonotypes was divided by the size of the smaller repertoire. Repertoire richness was assessed with RTK rarefaction, the Chao1 estimator, and Recon v2.1 estimates of unobserved clonotypes. Generation probabilities for all TCRbeta clonotypes obtained by the gDNA method from a handful of donors were computed using OLGA. TCRdb retrieved this table from immuneACCESS and kept in-frame rearrangements only. Not all clones are present; in checked studies, unresolved V genes account for under half, and no reason is known for the remainder. V and J calls and clone size are those listed in that table; D and trimming were worked out from the DNA. For this sample there are more than 2 million clones; 95% appear just once. The leading ten clones occupy 0.13% of the sample.

A remark on this clone: Its specific antigen is unknown. No per-base quality is available; no much larger clone lies one base away.

Cut back by 6 bases and 0 bases, the V and J ends lie 13 bases apart. Including cysteine and phenylalanine, the CDR3 has 15 amino acids. Here the CDR3 DNA is all that survives: 45 bases in frame from base 1. From the germline V gene, CDR1 is SGHRS and CDR2 is YFSETQ. General study outcomes and caveats: Across four donors, approximately 5% of naive CD4, around 3.3% of naive CD8, 2.3% of memory CD4, and approximately 0.4% of memory CD8 clonotypes were shared. Because the study included a small number of donors, the genetic and exposure-history diversity represented was limited. Only blood was sampled, and tissue TCR repertoires likely differ from those in blood. Based on pairwise subsampling, the degree of clonotype sharing among donors was expected to be affected by sequencing depth. Incomplete sequencing was indicated by rarefaction of sorted-subset datasets, despite the large sequencing depth. Larger estimated clonotype richness was generally found for naive subsets than for memory subsets. Higher generation probabilities were observed for clonotypes shared by all four sorted-subset donors than for non-shared clonotypes.

Specimen: naive CD4+ T cells sorted from blood. This specimen's cell subset or site label, per the study, means: CD45RA+ positively selected. The TCR originated in a man between 18 and 35 years old in good health. The chain was built from TRBV5-1 and TRBJ2-1, with the D gene call left open. The DNA reads as follows: TGCGCCAGCACCTCGGATCGGAGCTCCTACAATGAGCAGTTCTTC. Its amino acids are CASTSDRSSYNEQFF.